This T cell receptor beta chain was retrieved from a study of T cell repertoires in cytomegalovirus infection. Study-wide background: Peptides in the study included HLA-C-restricted and HLA-B-restricted CMV epitopes. TCR beta signatures that were public indicated CMV infection and matching HLA type. General study results and limits: The response measured ex vivo was dominated by TCR beta clonotypes (HLA-C-restricted and CMV-specific).

Each CDR3 protein gets one entry after TCRdb re-called the reads with MiXCR. Among some 99,000 distinct CDR3 sequences, approximately 28% were seen once, and the ten largest hold about 81%. CDR3 length: 14 amino acids. The V and J ends lost 0 bases and 1 base respectively, with 6 bases between them. The germline V gene encodes CDR1 SNHLY and CDR2 FYNNEI. A word on this clonotype: As yet, its antigen is unknown.

The material was CD8+ T cells from cultured PBMCs, obtained from culture after CMV antigen stimulation. This receptor was taken from a human donor in good health (CMV status not recorded). Some clones in this sample may be carry-over from other donors' samples. This rearrangement joins TRBV2 to TRBJ1-1; D gene uncertain. CDR3 bases: TGTGCCAGCAGTGAAGCGTTTGGGAACACTGAAGCTTTCTTT. As protein: CASSEAFGNTEAFF.